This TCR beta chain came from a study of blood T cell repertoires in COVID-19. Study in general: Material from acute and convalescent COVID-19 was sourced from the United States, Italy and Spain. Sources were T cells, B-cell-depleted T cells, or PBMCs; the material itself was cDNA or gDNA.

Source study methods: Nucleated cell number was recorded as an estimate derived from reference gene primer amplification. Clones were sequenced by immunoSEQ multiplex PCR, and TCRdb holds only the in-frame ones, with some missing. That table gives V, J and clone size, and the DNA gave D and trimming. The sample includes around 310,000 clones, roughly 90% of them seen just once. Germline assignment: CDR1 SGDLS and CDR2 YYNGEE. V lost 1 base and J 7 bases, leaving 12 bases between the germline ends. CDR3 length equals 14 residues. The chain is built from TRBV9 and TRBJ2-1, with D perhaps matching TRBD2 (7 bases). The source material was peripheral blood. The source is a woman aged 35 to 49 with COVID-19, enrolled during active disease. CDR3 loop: CASSVRGGGNEQFF. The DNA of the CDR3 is TGTGCCAGCAGCGTACGAGGGGGAGGGAATGAGCAGTTCTTC.